The 9 T cell receptor beta chains below come from one sample, sequenced in a study of Ad26.COV2.S vaccination and SARS-CoV-2 variants. This table comes from immunoSEQ multiplex PCR, and its TCRdb copy is limited to in-frame clones, with some not included. The sample includes 350,000 to 450,000 clones, approximately 91% of them seen just once. Treatment indicated: roughly 20 received Ad26.COV2.S at low or high dose, single or two shots; 5 received placebo; per-sample allocation not given. The samples were gathered on day 63 after the first injection of vaccine or placebo. The specimen comprised peripheral blood, sampled in a trial of Ad26.COV2.S vaccine versus placebo. Receptors were obtained from a person between 18 and 65 years old who received the Ad26.COV2.S COVID-19 vaccine or a placebo.

The chain links TRBV5-1 to TRBJ2-3; either TRBD1 or TRBD2 may supply D (5 bases each). Germline-derived CDR1 and CDR2 are SGHRS and YFSETQ. Trimming stripped 3 bases from V and 6 bases from J, with 17 bases between. This CDR3 contains 15 residues. CDR3 nucleotide sequence: TGCGCCAGCAGCTCCCGGGACCCTCTCAAGGATACGCAGTATTTT. It is translated as CASSSRDPLKDTQYF.

The chain is built from TRBV5-1 and TRBJ2-7; 8 bases line up with TRBD2. V was clipped by 1 base and J by 4 bases; unmatched bases: 10. CDR3 length: 16 residues. The V gene's germline CDR1 is SGHRS and CDR2 YFSETQ. The CDR3 reads CASSLIFGRGAYEQYF. As DNA, the CDR3 is TGCGCCAGCAGCTTGATTTTCGGGCGGGGGGCATACGAGCAGTACTTC.

The DNA of the CDR3 is TGTGCCAGCACCGCGACTAGGGGGGGGGAGACCCAGTACTTC. Amino acid sequence: CASTATRGGETQYF. This chain connects TRBV6-5 to TRBJ2-5; a weak D match, TRBD2 (7 bases). V was clipped by 7 bases and J by 5 bases, with 17 bases between them. The germline gives CDR1 MNHEY, CDR2 SVGAGI. This CDR3 contains 14 residues.

The CDR3 spells CASSVGGGARRYEQFF. The CDR3, as DNA: TGTGCCAGCAGCGTAGGCGGGGGGGCGAGAAGGTATGAGCAGTTCTTC. V and J are TRBV9 and TRBJ2-1; 9 bases align to TRBD2. Losses at the gene ends were 0 bases for V and 8 bases for J; bases not matched to a gene: 9. This CDR3 spans 16 amino acids. The V gene's germline CDR1 is SGDLS and CDR2 YYNGEE.

The chain recombines TRBV5-1 with TRBJ2-5; 9 bases fit TRBD1. The CDR3 contains 16 residues. Germline loops: CDR1 SGHRS, CDR2 YFSETQ. V gave up 4 bases and J gave up 1 base; unmatched junction bases: 8. CDR3: CASSGPETGGQETQYF. Written as DNA, the CDR3 is TGCGCCAGCAGCGGCCCGGAGACAGGGGGCCAAGAGACCCAGTACTTC.

The chain links TRBV6-1 to TRBJ1-5; D remains unclear. This CDR3 is built from 14 residues. The V end lost 0 bases, the J end lost 6 bases, and 9 bases lay between the germline ends. The germline CDR1 and CDR2 sequences are MNHNS and SASEGT. CDR3 bases: TGTGCCAGCAGTGAAGCGCCGGGAGGTCAGCCCCAGCATTTT. This codes for CASSEAPGGQPQHF.

The chain joins TRBV10-3 to TRBJ2-6; no clear D gene. The CDR3 sequence is 18 residues long. Germline CDR1 is ENHRY and CDR2 is SYGVKD. V lost 4 bases, J lost 3 bases, and 19 bases lay in between. In DNA form, the CDR3 reads TGTGCCATCAGTGCCCCATCCCAAAGGGCTAGTGGGGCCAACGTCCTGACTTTC. It yields the protein CAISAPSQRASGANVLTF.

The chain is built from TRBV19 and TRBJ2-1, with 9 nucleotides matching TRBD2. The germline CDR1 and CDR2 sequences are LNHDA and SQIVND (reference sequence). The CDR3 is made up of 13 amino acids. Unmatched junction bases numbered 4, after V lost 4 bases and J lost 9 bases. CDR3 amino acids: CASSTIAGVEQFF. In DNA form, the CDR3 reads TGTGCCAGTAGTACTATAGCGGGAGTTGAGCAGTTCTTC.

J is TRBJ2-2 and V is TRBV7-2; the D is unclear. This CDR3 region has 12 residues. Trimming shortened V by 1 base and J by 7 bases, and 4 bases separated the two germline ends. Looked up from germline, CDR1 is SGHTA and CDR2 is FQGNSA. The CDR3 loop reads CASSLVGGELFF. CDR3 sequence (DNA): TGTGCCAGCAGCTTAGTCGGCGGGGAGCTGTTTTTT.